The present T cell receptor beta chain was sequenced within a study of cytomegalovirus exposure and HLA in healthy donors. The PCR employed 60 Vbeta primers together with 13 Jbeta primers. Generated by immunoSEQ multiplex PCR, the TCRdb table keeps only in-frame clones and is missing some. The repertoire holds roughly 150,000 clones, with around 80% as singletons. Germline V gene data show CDR1 as SGHVS and CDR2 as FNYEAQ. This CDR3 region has 13 residues. The V end lost 5 bases, the J end lost 7 bases, and 14 bases lay between the germline ends. Study-level points and caveats: In an earlier analysis, in some 500 donors, most V segments appeared productive either ~87% or ~30% of the time.

As concerns this clone: The target antigen is unknown.

The sequence came from a male donor in good health and CMV-seropositive. The V and J genes are TRBV7-6 and TRBJ1-1; D not resolved. Sample: PBMCs. The CDR3 nucleotides read TGTGCCAGCAGCCGGGTCTTCCGAGATGAAGCTTTCTTT. Translated: CASSRVFRDEAFF. Full variable domain (rest looked up from reference TRBV7-6 and TRBJ1-1): GAGVSQSPRYKVTKRGQDVALRCDPISGHVSLYWYRQALGQGPEFLTYFNYEAQQDKSGLPNDRFSAERPEGSISTLTIQRTEQRDSAMYRCASSRVFRDEAFFGQGTRLTVV.